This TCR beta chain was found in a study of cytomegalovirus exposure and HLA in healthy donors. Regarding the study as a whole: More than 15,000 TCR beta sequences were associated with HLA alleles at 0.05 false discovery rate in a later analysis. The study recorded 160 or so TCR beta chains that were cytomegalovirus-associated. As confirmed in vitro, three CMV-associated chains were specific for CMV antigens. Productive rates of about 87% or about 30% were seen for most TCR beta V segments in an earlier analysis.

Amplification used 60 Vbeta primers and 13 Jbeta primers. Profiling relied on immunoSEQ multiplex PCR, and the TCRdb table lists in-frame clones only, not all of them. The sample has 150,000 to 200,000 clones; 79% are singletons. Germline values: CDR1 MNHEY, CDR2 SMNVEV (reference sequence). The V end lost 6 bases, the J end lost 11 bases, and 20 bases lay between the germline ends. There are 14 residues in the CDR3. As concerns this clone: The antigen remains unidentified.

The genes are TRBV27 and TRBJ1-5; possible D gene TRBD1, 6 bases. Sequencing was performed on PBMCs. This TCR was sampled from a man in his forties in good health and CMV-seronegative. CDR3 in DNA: TGTGCCAGCAGGAGGACAGACCGCGAGTTGACCCAGCATTTT. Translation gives CASRRTDRELTQHF.